Each of the 26 T cell receptor beta chains below was sequenced from the same sample in a study of cytomegalovirus exposure and HLA in healthy donors. Sequencing was performed with immunoSEQ multiplex PCR; in TCRdb, only in-frame clones are kept and a portion is missing. Of 150,000 to 200,000 clones in the sample, about 89% were seen once. The specimen was PBMCs. These receptors originate from a man aged 30-40 years in good health and CMV-seropositive.

The gene calls are TRBV29-1 and TRBJ2-3; D possibly uses TRBD1 or TRBD2 (5 bases each). The length of the CDR3 is 14 residues. Germline V lookup: CDR1 SQVTM, CDR2 ANQGSEA. The germline V and J ends were trimmed by 6 bases and 10 bases, with 23 bases remaining between them. The CDR3 here is CSVSGTWQEKSQYF. As DNA, the CDR3 is TGCAGCGTATCCGGGACCTGGCAAGAGAAGTCGCAGTATTTT.

This rearrangement joins TRBV20-1 to TRBJ2-1; no firm D call. The germline V and J ends were trimmed by 6 bases and 2 bases, with 5 bases remaining between them. The CDR3 totals 11 residues. Germline V CDR1 and CDR2: DFQATT, SNEGSKA (reference sequence). The CDR3 nucleotides are TGCAGTGCCAGGCCCTACAATGAGCAGTTCTTC. It yields the protein CSARPYNEQFF.

J is TRBJ2-7 and V is TRBV13; TRBD2 matches at 9 bases. Trimming cost V 5 bases and J 3 bases; bases outside gene matches: 5. CDR1 is PRHDT, CDR2 FYEKMQ, per germline (reference sequence). The CDR3 is 14 amino acids. CDR3 residues: CASSPTSGFYEQYF. The CDR3 region has the DNA TGTGCCAGCAGCCCAACTAGCGGGTTCTACGAGCAGTACTTC.

The count of this clone is one. The chain couples TRBV29-1 to TRBJ1-1; D is unresolved. The germline V gene encodes CDR1 SQVTM and CDR2 ANQGSEA. This CDR3 is built from 15 residues. Trimming left V 0 bases short and J 5 bases short, with 16 bases between. CDR3 residues: CSVEEGPQIKTEAFF. The CDR3 DNA reads as TGCAGCGTTGAAGAAGGACCTCAAATAAAGACTGAAGCTTTCTTT.

The chain is built from TRBV28 and TRBJ1-6; D not certain. This CDR3 has 12 amino acids. Germline CDR1 reads MDHEN; CDR2 reads SYDVKM. Trimming took off 10 bases at V and 6 bases at J, with 10 bases between the two ends. The CDR3 DNA follows: TGTGCCACGTACAGTTCTAATTCACCCCTCCACTTT. Its protein product is CATYSSNSPLHF.

The chain recombines TRBV7-8 with TRBJ2-5; D unresolved. Germline loops: CDR1 SGHVS, CDR2 FQNEAQ. The ends were cut back, 2 bases at V and 1 base at J, with 8 bases in the middle. CDR3 length: 14 residues. DNA of the CDR3: TGTGCCAGCAGCTTAATCCTAGTCCAAGAGACCCAGTACTTC. This sequence encodes CASSLILVQETQYF.

This chain links TRBV4-1 with TRBJ2-7; TRBD1 matches 8 bases. CDR1 is MGHRA and CDR2 is YSYEKL in the germline V gene. The V gene end was trimmed by 4 bases and the J gene end by 0 bases; junction bases not matched to a gene: 5. This CDR3 contains 15 residues. This CDR3 is CASSLGGTGSYEQYF. The CDR3 nucleotides read TGCGCCAGCAGCCTGGGCGGGACAGGCTCCTACGAGCAGTACTTC.

This sequence joins TRBV5-1 and TRBJ2-3; 8 bases line up with TRBD1. J gave up 6 bases and V 4 bases, and 10 bases lay outside the gene matches. The CDR3 loop spans 15 amino acids. Germline-derived CDR1 and CDR2 are SGHRS and YFSETQ. The CDR3 loop reads CASSGGQGIWDTQYF. The DNA of the CDR3 is TGCGCCAGCAGCGGTGGACAGGGTATTTGGGATACGCAGTATTTT. Using reference TRBV5-1 and TRBJ2-3 for the parts outside the CDR3, the full variable domain is KAGVTQTPRYLIKTRGQQVTLSCSPISGHRSVSWYQQTPGQGLQFLFEYFSETQRNKGNFPGRFSGRQFSNSRSEMNVSTLELGDSALYLCASSGGQGIWDTQYFGPGTRLTVL.

This clone was observed a few times. The chain combines TRBV5-4 with TRBJ2-7; TRBD1 matches at 7 bases. Trimming removed 0 bases from V and 2 bases from J; junction bases left unmatched: 2. This CDR3 contains 14 residues. Germline V gene data show CDR1 as SGHNT and CDR2 as YYREEE (reference sequence). The CDR3 DNA reads as TGTGCCAGCAGCTTGGGGGACAGCCCCTACGAGCAGTACTTC. Its translation is CASSLGDSPYEQYF.

The V and J genes are TRBV13 and TRBJ2-1, with a possible D match to TRBD2 (6 bases). CDR1 is PRHDT and CDR2 is FYEKMQ in the germline V gene (reference sequence). The CDR3 runs to 13 residues. Trimming shortened V by 6 bases and J by 6 bases, and 12 bases separated the two germline ends. CDR3 coding DNA: TGTGCCAGCAGTTTAACTAGCAGCAATGAGCAGTTCTTC. It is translated as CASSLTSSNEQFF.

This sequence joins TRBV4-1 and TRBJ1-2; 8 bases line up with TRBD1. The CDR3 length is 16 residues. Germline loops: CDR1 MGHRA, CDR2 YSYEKL. After removal of 3 bases from V and 2 bases from J, the junction contained 8 bases not matched to a gene. CDR3 residues: CASSQAGTGSNYGYTF. The CDR3 DNA reads as TGCGCCAGCAGCCAGGCCGGGACAGGCTCCAACTATGGCTACACCTTC.

The genes are TRBV19 and TRBJ2-7; D is uncertain. Germline lookup yields CDR1 LNHDA and CDR2 SQIVND (reference sequence). The CDR3 loop spans 14 amino acids. Trimming shortened V by 3 bases and J by 0 bases, and 9 bases separated the two germline ends. CDR3 sequence (DNA): TGTGCCAGTAGTATCCGGCAGGACTCCTACGAGCAGTACTTC. This codes for CASSIRQDSYEQYF. Drawing the rest from reference TRBV19 and TRBJ2-7, the complete variable domain is DGGITQSPKYLFRKEGQNVTLSCEQNLNHDAMYWYRQDPGQGLRLIYYSQIVNDFQKGDIAEGYSVSREKKESFPLTVTSAQKNPTAFYLCASSIRQDSYEQYFGPGTRLTVT.

The chain recombines TRBV29-1 with TRBJ2-3, with TRBD2 identical over 8 bases. Germline CDR1 SQVTM, CDR2 ANQGSEA. Germline trimming cut 1 base from V and 5 bases from J; bases unmatched to any gene: 8. The CDR3 extends over 15 amino acids. CDR3 loop: CSVEGGAGAGDTQYF. The CDR3 bases are TGCAGCGTTGAAGGGGGAGCGGGAGCCGGAGATACGCAGTATTTT.

The V gene is TRBV7-3, the J gene TRBJ2-2; the D is unclear. Per germline, CDR1 SGHTA and CDR2 FQGTGA. With 5 bases removed from V and 7 bases from J, the gap between germline ends came to 11 bases. The CDR3 is 13 amino acids. The DNA for the CDR3 is TGTGCCAGCAGCCGTAGGTCCATCGGGGAGCTGTTTTTT. The encoded protein is CASSRRSIGELFF.

V gene TRBV13 combines with J gene TRBJ1-1; no clear D. Trimming stripped 4 bases from V and 5 bases from J, with 14 bases between. CDR1 and CDR2 (germline): PRHDT, FYEKMQ (reference sequence). The CDR3 has 14 amino acids. The CDR3 loop is CASSSPTDQTEAFF. CDR3 in DNA: TGTGCCAGCAGCTCCCCGACGGATCAAACTGAAGCTTTCTTT.

This chain connects TRBV15 to TRBJ1-5; D gene uncertain. Trimming stripped 5 bases from V and 4 bases from J, with 12 bases between. Germline assignment: CDR1 LNHNV and CDR2 YYDKDF (reference sequence). This CDR3 is built from 14 residues. CDR3 in amino acids: CATSVGVGNQPQHF. In nucleotides, the CDR3 is TGTGCCACCAGCGTCGGGGTGGGGAATCAGCCCCAGCATTTT.

The chain combines TRBV6-1 with TRBJ2-4; perhaps TRBD1 as D (6 bases). There are 14 residues in the CDR3. V lost 3 bases, J lost 6 bases, and 12 bases lay in between. The germline V gene encodes CDR1 MNHNS and CDR2 SASEGT. The CDR3 loop reads CASSELRGRNIQYF. DNA of the CDR3: TGTGCCAGCAGTGAGTTGAGGGGGAGAAACATTCAGTACTTC.

This clone showed up just a few times. This sequence joins TRBV6-1 and TRBJ2-7; 11 bases are a match to TRBD2. In germline, CDR1 is MNHNS, CDR2 SASEGT. Trimming removed 6 bases from V and 2 bases from J; junction bases left unmatched: 3. The CDR3 has 14 amino acids. CDR3 DNA: TGTGCCAGCAGCCTACTAGCGGGAGCCTACGAGCAGTACTTC. Its translation is CASSLLAGAYEQYF.

The rearrangement joins TRBV5-6 to TRBJ2-3; possible D gene TRBD2, 5 bases. Germline CDR1 is SGHDT and CDR2 is YYEEEE. V lost 0 bases, J lost 6 bases, and 5 bases lay in between. The CDR3 totals 12 residues. The CDR3: CASSLGGDTQYF. Written as DNA, the CDR3 is TGTGCCAGCAGCTTGGGCGGGGATACGCAGTATTTT.

The chain links TRBV5-1 to TRBJ1-1, with D hard to call. Germline assignment: CDR1 SGHRS and CDR2 YFSETQ. The CDR3 length is 14 residues. V was clipped by 3 bases and J by 0 bases, with 9 bases between them. The CDR3 DNA reads TGCGCCAGCAGCTCCTCGACATTGAACACTGAAGCTTTCTTT. Protein product: CASSSSTLNTEAFF.

This chain uses TRBV23-1 with TRBJ1-2, with D unresolved. TRBV23-1 is assigned to the ORF class and has an uncertain function. The CDR3 sequence is 14 residues long. Trimming cost V 4 bases and J 5 bases, with 14 bases left between them. The CDR3 DNA reads as TGCGCCAGCAGTCCCCGATTGACGCCTTATGGCTACACCTTC. It translates to CASSPRLTPYGYTF.

V is TRBV4-1 and J is TRBJ2-7; no reliable D call. Trimming removed 1 base from V and 3 bases from J, with 13 bases in between. Per the germline V gene, CDR1 is MGHRA and CDR2 is YSYEKL. The CDR3 totals 15 residues. CDR3 bases: TGCGCCAGCAGCCAAGCCCCGCGTAACCACTACGAGCAGTACTTC. This encodes CASSQAPRNHYEQYF.

This rearrangement joins TRBV13 to TRBJ2-6; D remains ambiguous. Germline lookup yields CDR1 PRHDT and CDR2 FYEKMQ (reference sequence). With 3 bases removed from V and 0 bases from J, the gap between germline ends came to 6 bases. The CDR3 spans 15 residues. The CDR3 loop is CASSFPISGANVLTF. The DNA for the CDR3 is TGTGCCAGCAGCTTTCCGATCTCTGGGGCCAACGTCCTGACTTTC.

This chain connects TRBV12-5 to TRBJ2-4, with a weak D call TRBD2 (5 bases). Germline V lookup: CDR1 LGHNT, CDR2 FRNRAP. This CDR3 is built from 17 residues. The V and J ends lost 0 bases and 1 base respectively, with 13 bases between them. CDR3 in amino acids: CASGLVLGELAKNIQYF. In DNA form, the CDR3 reads TGTGCTAGTGGTTTGGTACTTGGGGAGCTGGCCAAAAACATTCAGTACTTC.

V gene TRBV29-1 combines with J gene TRBJ1-1; TRBD1 is a possible D gene (6 bases). The germline CDR1 and CDR2 sequences are SQVTM and ANQGSEA. There are 14 residues in the CDR3. V lost 7 bases and J 1 base, leaving 16 bases between the germline ends. The CDR3 spells CSAAVGGQNTEAFF. The CDR3 DNA is TGCAGCGCAGCTGTTGGGGGGCAGAACACTGAAGCTTTCTTT.

CDR3 nucleotide sequence: TGTGCCAGCAGCTTCTGGACTTCATACGAGCAGTACTTC. Its translation: CASSFWTSYEQYF. The genes are TRBV7-9 and TRBJ2-7; possibly TRBD2 for D (5 bases). Germline V CDR1 and CDR2: SEHNR, FQNEAQ (reference sequence). The CDR3 extends over 13 amino acids. V was clipped by 3 bases and J by 4 bases, with 10 bases between them.